This T cell receptor beta chain was recovered during a study of shared clonotypes between healthy human individuals. Study-wide context: Donors had three CD4 naive, three CD4 memory, two CD8 naive and one CD8 memory plate apiece.

In regard to this clone: No antigen is known for it.

Germline lookup yields CDR1 LNHDA and CDR2 SQIVND (reference sequence). The CDR3 consists of 12 residues. Trimming stripped 5 bases from V and 6 bases from J, with 10 bases between. The authors' processing: For the immunoSEQ data, sequences were junction-only without quality scores, so filtering differed. The assay was immunoSEQ multiplex PCR, and TCRdb's table has in-frame clones only and misses some. The DNA was the basis for D and trimming; V, J and clone size are from that table. The table shows 2,500,000 or so clones, with around 90% occurring only once. General observations from the study: Approximately 5.3% was the fraction of naive CD4 clonotypes found shared across a few donors.

Adult Caucasians living in Nashville, Tennessee made up all of the donors. The sequence was collected from a man in his late teens or twenties in good health. Some clones in this sample may be carry-over from other donors' samples. Sequencing used naive CD4+ T cells from PBMCs. Noted subset: CD45RA+ positively selected. This sequence joins TRBV19 and TRBJ1-2; no clear D. The CDR3 DNA reads TGTGCCAGTAGTCTGTTCGGGGATGGCTACACCTTC. The encoded protein is CASSLFGDGYTF. Filled out from reference TRBV19 and TRBJ1-2, the complete variable domain reads DGGITQSPKYLFRKEGQNVTLSCEQNLNHDAMYWYRQDPGQGLRLIYYSQIVNDFQKGDIAEGYSVSREKKESFPLTVTSAQKNPTAFYLCASSLFGDGYTFGSGTRLTVV.